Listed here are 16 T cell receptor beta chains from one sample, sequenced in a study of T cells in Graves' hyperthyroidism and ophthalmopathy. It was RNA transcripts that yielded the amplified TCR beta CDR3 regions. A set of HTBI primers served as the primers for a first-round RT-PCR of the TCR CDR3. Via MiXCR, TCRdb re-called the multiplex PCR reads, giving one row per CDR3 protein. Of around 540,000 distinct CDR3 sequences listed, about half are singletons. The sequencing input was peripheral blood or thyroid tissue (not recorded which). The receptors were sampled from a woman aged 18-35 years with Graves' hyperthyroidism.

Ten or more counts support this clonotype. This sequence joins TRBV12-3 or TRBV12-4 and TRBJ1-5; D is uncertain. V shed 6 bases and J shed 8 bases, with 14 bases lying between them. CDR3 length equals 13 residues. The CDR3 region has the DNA TGTGCCAGCAGCGGGAAAATAGTTGAGCCCCAGCATTTT. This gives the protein CASSGKIVEPQHF.

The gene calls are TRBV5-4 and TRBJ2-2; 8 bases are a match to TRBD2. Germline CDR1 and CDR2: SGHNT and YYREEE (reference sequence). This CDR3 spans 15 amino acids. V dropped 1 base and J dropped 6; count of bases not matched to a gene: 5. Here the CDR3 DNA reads TGTGCCAGCAGCTTGCCGGGAGGGCCGTCCGGGGAGCTGTTTTTT. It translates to CASSLPGGPSGELFF. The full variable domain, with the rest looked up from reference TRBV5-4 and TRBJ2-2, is ETGVTQSPTHLIKTRGQQVTLRCSSQSGHNTVSWYQQALGQGPQFIFQYYREEENGRGNFPPRFSGLQFPNYSSELNVNALELDDSALYLCASSLPGGPSGELFFGEGSRLTVL.

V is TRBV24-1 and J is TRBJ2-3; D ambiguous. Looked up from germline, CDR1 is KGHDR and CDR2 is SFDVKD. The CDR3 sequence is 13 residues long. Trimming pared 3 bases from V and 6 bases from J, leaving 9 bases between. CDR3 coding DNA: TGTGCCACCAGTGATCTCTCCTGGGATACGCAGTATTTT. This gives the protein CATSDLSWDTQYF.

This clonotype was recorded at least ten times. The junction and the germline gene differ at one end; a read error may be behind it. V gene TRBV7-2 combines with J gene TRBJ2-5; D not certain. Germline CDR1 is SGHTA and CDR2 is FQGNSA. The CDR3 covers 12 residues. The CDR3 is CASSRPRETQYF. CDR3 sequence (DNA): TGCGCCAGCAGTAGGCCCCGAGAGACCCAGTACTTC.

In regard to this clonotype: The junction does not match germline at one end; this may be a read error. The CDR3 DNA reads TGTGCCTGGGGATGGACAGGAGCAAACACTGAAGCTTTCTTT. This sequence encodes CAWGWTGANTEAFF. This chain links TRBV29-1 with TRBJ1-1; 7 bases match TRBD1. This CDR3 has 14 residues. Germline lookup yields CDR1 SQVTM and CDR2 ANQGSEA.

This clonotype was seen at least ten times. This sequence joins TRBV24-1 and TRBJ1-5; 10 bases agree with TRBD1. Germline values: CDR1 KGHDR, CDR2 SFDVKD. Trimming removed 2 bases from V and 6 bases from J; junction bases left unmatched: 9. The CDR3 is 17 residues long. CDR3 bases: TGTGCCACCAGTGATTCCACCGGGACAGGGGTTAGTCAGCCCCAGCATTTT. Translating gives CATSDSTGTGVSQPQHF.

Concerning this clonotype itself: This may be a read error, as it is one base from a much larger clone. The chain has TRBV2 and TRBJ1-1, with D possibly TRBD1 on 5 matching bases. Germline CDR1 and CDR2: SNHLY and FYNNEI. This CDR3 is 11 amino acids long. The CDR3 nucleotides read TGTGCCTGCAGTGAGGGGAAAGGTGCTTTCTTT. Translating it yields CACSEGKGAFF.

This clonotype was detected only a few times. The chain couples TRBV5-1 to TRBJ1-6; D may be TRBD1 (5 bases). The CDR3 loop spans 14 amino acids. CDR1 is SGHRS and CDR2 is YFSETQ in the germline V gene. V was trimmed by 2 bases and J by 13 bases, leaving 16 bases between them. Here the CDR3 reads CASSFSAGGTPLHF. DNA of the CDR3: TGCGCCAGCAGCTTTTCCGCCGGGGGGACGCCCCTCCACTTT.

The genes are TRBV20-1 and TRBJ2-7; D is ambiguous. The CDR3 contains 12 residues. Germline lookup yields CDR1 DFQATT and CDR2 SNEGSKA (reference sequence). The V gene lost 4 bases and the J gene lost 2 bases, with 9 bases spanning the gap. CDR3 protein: CSAMRITYEQYF. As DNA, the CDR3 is TGCAGTGCTATGCGCATAACCTACGAGCAGTACTTC.

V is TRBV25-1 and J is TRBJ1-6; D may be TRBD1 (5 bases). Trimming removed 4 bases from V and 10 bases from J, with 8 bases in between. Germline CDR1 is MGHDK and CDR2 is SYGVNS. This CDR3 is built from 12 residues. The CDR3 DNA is TGTGCCAGCAGTGGACGGGACTCACCCCTCCACTTT. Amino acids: CASSGRDSPLHF.

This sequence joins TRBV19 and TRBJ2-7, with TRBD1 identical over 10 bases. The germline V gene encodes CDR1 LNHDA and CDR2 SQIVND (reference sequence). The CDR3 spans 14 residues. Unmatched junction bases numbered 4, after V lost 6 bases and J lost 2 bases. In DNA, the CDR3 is TGTGCCAGTAGGAGAGACAGGGGGCCCTACGAGCAGTACTTC. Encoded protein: CASRRDRGPYEQYF.

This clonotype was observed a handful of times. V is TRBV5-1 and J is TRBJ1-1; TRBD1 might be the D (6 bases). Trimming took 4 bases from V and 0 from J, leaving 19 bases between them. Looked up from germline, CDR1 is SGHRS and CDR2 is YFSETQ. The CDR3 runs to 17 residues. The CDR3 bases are TGCGCCAGCAGCGGCGGGGGCAACTATATCATGAACACTGAAGCTTTCTTT. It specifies CASSGGGNYIMNTEAFF.

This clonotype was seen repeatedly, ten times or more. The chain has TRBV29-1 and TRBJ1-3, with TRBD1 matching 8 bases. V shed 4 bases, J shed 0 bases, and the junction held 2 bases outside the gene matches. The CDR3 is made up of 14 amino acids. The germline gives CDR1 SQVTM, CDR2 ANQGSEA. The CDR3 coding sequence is TGCAGCGTTGGGGACAGGAGCTCTGGAAACACCATATATTTT. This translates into CSVGDRSSGNTIYF.

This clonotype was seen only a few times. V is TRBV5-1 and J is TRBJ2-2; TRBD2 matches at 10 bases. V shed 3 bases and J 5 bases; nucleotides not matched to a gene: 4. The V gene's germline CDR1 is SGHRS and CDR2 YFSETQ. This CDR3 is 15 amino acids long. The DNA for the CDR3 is TGCGCCAGCAGCTCGGGGGGACTAGCGACCGGGGAGCTGTTTTTT. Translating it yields CASSSGGLATGELFF.

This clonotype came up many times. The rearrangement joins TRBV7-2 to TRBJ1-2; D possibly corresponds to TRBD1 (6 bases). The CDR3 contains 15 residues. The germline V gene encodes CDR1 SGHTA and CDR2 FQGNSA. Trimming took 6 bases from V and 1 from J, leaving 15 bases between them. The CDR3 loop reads CASSSRTVNNYGYTF. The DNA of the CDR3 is TGTGCCAGCAGTTCGAGGACAGTCAATAACTATGGCTACACCTTC. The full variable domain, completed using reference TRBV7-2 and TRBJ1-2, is GAGVSQSPSNKVTEKGKDVELRCDPISGHTALYWYRQSLGQGLEFLIYFQGNSAPDKSGLPSDRFSAERTGGSVSTLTIQRTQQEDSAVYLCASSSRTVNNYGYTFGSGTRLTVV.

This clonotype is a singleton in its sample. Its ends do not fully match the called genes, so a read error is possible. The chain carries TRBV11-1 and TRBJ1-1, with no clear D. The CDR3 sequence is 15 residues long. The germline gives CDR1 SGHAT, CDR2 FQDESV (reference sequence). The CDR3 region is CASSRKLPSTTEAFF. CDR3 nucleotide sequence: TGCGCCAGCAGCCGAAAGCTCCCTAGTACGACTGAAGCTTTCTTT.